Below, 27 T cell receptor beta chains from the same sample are listed, as sequenced in a study of T cells in Graves' hyperthyroidism and ophthalmopathy. RNA transcripts were the template for amplifying TCR beta CDR3 regions. Primed by the HTBI set, a first-round RT-PCR was run on the TCR CDR3. Each CDR3 protein gets one entry after TCRdb re-called the multiplex PCR reads with MiXCR. The sample has over 650,000 distinct CDR3 sequences; about 45% are singletons. Sample: peripheral blood or thyroid tissue (not recorded which). These receptors were obtained from an adult man with Graves' disease, either hyperthyroidism or ophthalmopathy (not recorded which).

The rearrangement links TRBV2 to TRBJ1-1, with 7 bases lining up with TRBD1. Germline V lookup: CDR1 SNHLY, CDR2 FYNNEI. Germline trimming cut 9 bases from V and 0 bases from J; bases unmatched to any gene: 10. The CDR3 runs 15 residues. The CDR3 coding sequence is TGTGCCAGTAGGACAGGAGGGGAAATGAACACTGAAGCTTTCTTT. Protein sequence: CASRTGGEMNTEAFF.

The genes are TRBV20-1 and TRBJ1-1, with TRBD1 matching 8 bases. The ends lost 5 bases at V and 5 bases at J; junction bases unmatched: 10. The CDR3 runs 14 residues. Germline values: CDR1 DFQATT, CDR2 SNEGSKA (reference sequence). CDR3: CSARTTGGLTEAFF. The CDR3 region has the DNA TGCAGTGCTCGAACCACAGGGGGGTTAACTGAAGCTTTCTTT.

Only a few counts were recorded for this clonotype. V is TRBV20-1 and J is TRBJ1-6; possible D gene TRBD1, 5 bases. The CDR3 length is 15 residues. V was trimmed by 3 bases and J by 3 bases, leaving 12 bases between them. Germline V gene data show CDR1 as DFQATT and CDR2 as SNEGSKA (reference sequence). The CDR3 DNA is TGCAGTGCTAGCGGTGGGGGTGACTATAATTCACCCCTCCACTTT. Translation gives CSASGGGDYNSPLHF.

This clonotype occurred a few times. The V call is TRBV20-1, the J call TRBJ2-7; 9 bases fit TRBD2. From germline, CDR1 is DFQATT and CDR2 SNEGSKA (reference sequence). CDR3 length: 14 residues. V shed 1 base, J shed 3 bases, and the junction held 4 bases outside the gene matches. The CDR3 reads CSARVPTSGYEQYF. The CDR3 region has the DNA TGCAGTGCTAGAGTTCCGACTAGCGGCTACGAGCAGTACTTC.

The genes are TRBV6-5 and TRBJ1-5; 7 bases match TRBD1. Per the germline V gene, CDR1 is MNHEY and CDR2 is SVGAGI. J lost 0 bases, V lost 2 bases, and 10 bases had no gene match. The CDR3 runs 18 residues. The CDR3 loop is CASSYPAAGGGSNQPQHF. The CDR3 coding sequence is TGTGCCAGCAGTTACCCCGCGGCAGGGGGAGGTAGCAATCAGCCCCAGCATTTT.

This clonotype was seen more than once but under ten times. V and J are TRBV20-1 and TRBJ2-5; 8 bases map to TRBD2. Trimming at V came to 6 bases and at J to 4 bases, leaving 7 bases not matched to a gene. The CDR3 spans 13 residues. The germline CDR1 and CDR2 sequences are DFQATT and SNEGSKA (reference sequence). The CDR3 DNA reads TGCAGTGCAAGTAGCGGGGATCTAGAGACCCAGTACTTC. As protein: CSASSGDLETQYF.

As concerns this clonotype: A read error is possible here, since a much larger clone lies one base away. The chain couples TRBV7-9 to TRBJ1-5; D is unresolved. V was clipped by 8 bases and J by 5 bases, with 10 bases between them. The CDR3 contains 12 residues. Germline CDR1 reads SEHNR; CDR2 reads FQNEAQ (reference sequence). CDR3 sequence (DNA): TGTGCCAGCGAGCAGGAAGATCAGCCCCAGCATTTT. It translates to CASEQEDQPQHF.

This clonotype was detected ten times or more. The V call is TRBV7-9, the J call TRBJ1-2; D gene unclear. In germline, CDR1 is SEHNR, CDR2 FQNEAQ (reference sequence). The CDR3 extends over 15 amino acids. V was shortened by 1 base and J by 2 bases, with 11 bases between the two germline ends. As DNA, the CDR3 is TGTGCCAGCAGCTTAGATCGTTCTACGAACTATGGCTACACCTTC. Translated, it gives CASSLDRSTNYGYTF. The whole variable domain, remainder taken from reference TRBV7-9 and TRBJ1-2, is DTGVSQNPRHKITKRGQNVTFRCDPISEHNRLYWYRQTLGQGPEFLTYFQNEAQLEKSRLLSDRFSAERPKGSFSTLEIQRTEQGDSAMYLCASSLDRSTNYGYTFGSGTRLTVV.

With respect to this clonotype: A much larger clone sits a single nucleotide away, making a read error possible. The V gene is TRBV7-9, the J gene TRBJ1-2; D may be TRBD1 (5 bases). Per germline, CDR1 SEHNR and CDR2 FQNEAQ (reference sequence). V dropped 4 bases and J dropped 5 bases, with 8 bases sitting between them. This CDR3 comprises 12 residues. The CDR3 reads CASSWEGYGYTF. Written as DNA, the CDR3 is TGTGCCAGCAGCTGGGAGGGGTATGGCTACACCTTC.

This chain joins TRBV20-1 and TRBJ1-6, with TRBD1 identical over 8 bases. The CDR3 sequence is 16 residues long. V was clipped by 1 base and J by 6 bases; unmatched bases: 8. Germline loops: CDR1 DFQATT, CDR2 SNEGSKA (reference sequence). CDR3 coding DNA: TGCAGTGCTAGAGCCCTGGGGACAGGCACTAATTCACCCCTCCACTTT. Its translation: CSARALGTGTNSPLHF.

In regard to this clonotype: The junction does not match germline at one end; this may be a read error. This chain joins TRBV7-9 and TRBJ2-5; D remains ambiguous. There are 13 residues in the CDR3. Per the germline V gene, CDR1 is SEHNR and CDR2 is FQNEAQ (reference sequence). DNA for the CDR3: TGCGCCAGCAGCCAACACACTCGAGAGACCCAGTACTTC. Translating gives CASSQHTRETQYF.

This clonotype was seen at least ten times. J is TRBJ2-7 and V is TRBV25-1; D uncertain. V gave up 3 bases and J gave up 3 bases, with 15 bases separating them. From germline, CDR1 is MGHDK and CDR2 SYGVNS. CDR3 length equals 15 residues. The CDR3 sequence: CASSDPSGQIYEQYF. CDR3 nucleotides: TGTGCCAGCAGTGACCCCTCCGGGCAGATCTACGAGCAGTACTTC.

In this sample, this clonotype turned up once. The chain has TRBV7-8 and TRBJ2-3; D perhaps matches TRBD1 (5 bases). CDR3 size: 14 residues. Germline CDR1 and CDR2: SGHVS and FQNEAQ. V was clipped by 3 bases and J by 4 bases, with 11 bases between them. The CDR3 nucleotides are TGTGCCAGCAGCTTTCGCGTGACAGCAGATACGCAGTATTTT. Protein product: CASSFRVTADTQYF.

The chain employs TRBV20-1 and TRBJ2-7; TRBD1 might be the D (6 bases). Trimming took off 6 bases at V and 3 bases at J, with 18 bases between the two ends. The CDR3 spans 14 residues. From germline, CDR1 is DFQATT and CDR2 SNEGSKA (reference sequence). CDR3 sequence: CSAAGEWGSYEQYF. The CDR3 bases are TGCAGTGCGGCAGGGGAATGGGGGAGCTACGAGCAGTACTTC.

The rearrangement links TRBV29-1 to TRBJ2-5, with D possibly TRBD1 on 5 matching bases. CDR3 length: 14 amino acids. Germline values: CDR1 SQVTM, CDR2 ANQGSEA. Trimming took off 4 bases at V and 5 bases at J, with 17 bases between the two ends. CDR3 sequence reads: CSVGAGSARETQYF. In DNA form, the CDR3 reads TGCAGCGTTGGAGCAGGGTCGGCTCGCGAGACCCAGTACTTC.

The genes are TRBV25-1 and TRBJ2-5; 9 bases are a match to TRBD2. Germline CDR1 and CDR2: MGHDK and SYGVNS. CDR3 length: 15 residues. Losses at the gene ends were 8 bases for V and 1 base for J; bases not matched to a gene: 8. This chain's CDR3 is CASRSGGGAQETQYF. CDR3 sequence (DNA): TGTGCCAGCCGGTCTGGCGGGGGGGCCCAAGAGACCCAGTACTTC.

V usage is TRBV19 and J usage is TRBJ1-5; D gene uncertain. Germline V CDR1 and CDR2: LNHDA, SQIVND (reference sequence). The CDR3 length is 15 residues. Trimming cost V 5 bases and J 2 bases, with 13 bases left between them. CDR3 in amino acids: CASSLRQIGNQPQHF. CDR3 sequence (DNA): TGTGCCAGTAGTTTACGTCAGATCGGCAATCAGCCCCAGCATTTT.

This clonotype was seen ten or more times. The chain recombines TRBV2 with TRBJ2-7, with 9 bases that match TRBD1. Germline V lookup: CDR1 SNHLY, CDR2 FYNNEI. Losses at the gene ends were 4 bases for V and 5 bases for J; bases not matched to a gene: 6. The length of the CDR3 is 14 residues. This CDR3 reads CASSATGTGNEQYF. The CDR3 DNA follows: TGTGCCAGCAGTGCCACCGGGACAGGGAACGAGCAGTACTTC.

This clonotype was recorded many times. The V gene is TRBV29-1, the J gene TRBJ1-1; no definite D call. V shed 6 bases and J shed 2 bases, with 13 bases lying between them. CDR3 size: 13 residues. Germline V gene lookup returns CDR1 SQVTM and CDR2 ANQGSEA. The CDR3 sequence: CSVLRGRNTEAFF. The CDR3 nucleotides read TGCAGCGTCCTCCGAGGACGTAACACTGAAGCTTTCTTT.

Turning to this clonotype: A read error may explain this, as a much larger clone is one base away. A read error is likely, as this CDR3 ends without the conserved phenylalanine or tryptophan. V is TRBV7-4 and J is TRBJ1-2; D is perhaps TRBD1 (6 bases). The V end was cut by 5 bases, the J end by 6 bases, with 16 bases between. In germline, CDR1 is SGHVT, CDR2 SQSDAQ. The CDR3 sequence is 14 residues long. CDR3 sequence: CASSPYRGINGYTL. CDR3 nucleotides: TGTGCCAGCAGCCCATATAGGGGGATTAATGGCTACACCCTC.

This clonotype was counted at least ten times. The chain joins TRBV2 to TRBJ1-1; TRBD1 is a possible D gene (5 bases). This CDR3 spans 13 amino acids. Trimming stripped 3 bases from V and 1 base from J, with 6 bases between. Per germline, CDR1 SNHLY and CDR2 FYNNEI. CDR3: CASSEGTNTEAFF. DNA for the CDR3: TGTGCCAGCAGTGAGGGGACGAACACTGAAGCTTTCTTT.

The chain joins TRBV10-3 to TRBJ2-7; D not certain. V lost 6 bases, J lost 5 bases, and 11 bases lay in between. The CDR3 covers 12 residues. In germline, CDR1 is ENHRY, CDR2 SYGVKD. CDR3 DNA: TGTGCCATCAGGGAGACGAGCGACGAGCAGTACTTC. Protein sequence: CAIRETSDEQYF.

The DNA for the CDR3 is TGCAGCCTACCGGGACAGGGTGAAAAACTGTTTTTT. This encodes CSLPGQGEKLFF. The genes are TRBV29-1 and TRBJ1-4, with TRBD1 matching 9 bases. Trimming removed 8 bases from V and 7 bases from J; junction bases left unmatched: 5. The CDR3 loop spans 12 amino acids. Germline V CDR1 and CDR2: SQVTM, ANQGSEA.

V gene TRBV29-1 combines with J gene TRBJ2-1, with D unresolved. Germline CDR1 and CDR2: SQVTM and ANQGSEA. CDR3 length: 13 amino acids. With 3 bases removed from V and 7 bases from J, the gap between germline ends came to 13 bases. The CDR3 region has the DNA TGCAGCGTTGATGTGGAAGGTGGGAATGAGCAGTTCTTC. As protein: CSVDVEGGNEQFF.

In this sample, this clonotype turned up a few times. This chain connects TRBV7-9 to TRBJ1-5; maybe TRBD1 (5 bases). V was trimmed by 5 bases and J by 4 bases, leaving 15 bases between them. There are 15 residues in the CDR3. CDR1 and CDR2 (germline): SEHNR, FQNEAQ (reference sequence). The CDR3 DNA sequence: TGTGCCAGCAGCACAGACAGTGAGAAAAATCAGCCCCAGCATTTT. Translated: CASSTDSEKNQPQHF.

This clonotype was seen at least ten times. This chain links TRBV10-3 with TRBJ2-5; possible D gene TRBD2, 5 bases. V was shortened by 10 bases and J by 5 bases, with 14 bases between the two germline ends. This CDR3 contains 12 residues. The germline V gene encodes CDR1 ENHRY and CDR2 SYGVKD. Here the CDR3 DNA reads TGTGCCAGCGTAGAGGGTTCGGAGACCCAGTACTTC. This encodes CASVEGSETQYF.

This clonotype has only one observation. This chain links TRBV12-3 or TRBV12-4 with TRBJ1-5; no definite D call. V dropped 5 bases and J dropped 2 bases, with 16 bases sitting between them. The length of the CDR3 is 16 residues. CDR3 nucleotides: TGTGCCAGCAGTCCCTGGGAGGGAGACGGCAATCAGCCCCAGCATTTT. Its translation: CASSPWEGDGNQPQHF.